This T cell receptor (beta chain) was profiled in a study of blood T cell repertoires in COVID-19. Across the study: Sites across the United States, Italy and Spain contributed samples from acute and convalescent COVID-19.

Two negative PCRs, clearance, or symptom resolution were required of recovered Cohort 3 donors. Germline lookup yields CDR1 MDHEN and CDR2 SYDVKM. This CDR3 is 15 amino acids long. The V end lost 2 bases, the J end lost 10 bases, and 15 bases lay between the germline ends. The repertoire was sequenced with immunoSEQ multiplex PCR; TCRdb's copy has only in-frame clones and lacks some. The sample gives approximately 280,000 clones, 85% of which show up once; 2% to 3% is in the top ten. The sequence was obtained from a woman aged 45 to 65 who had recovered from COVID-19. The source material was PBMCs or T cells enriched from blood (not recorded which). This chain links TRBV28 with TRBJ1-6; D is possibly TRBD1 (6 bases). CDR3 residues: CASSLQRGSYSPLHF. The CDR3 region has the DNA TGTGCCAGCAGTTTACAAAGGGGGAGCTACTCACCCCTCCACTTT.